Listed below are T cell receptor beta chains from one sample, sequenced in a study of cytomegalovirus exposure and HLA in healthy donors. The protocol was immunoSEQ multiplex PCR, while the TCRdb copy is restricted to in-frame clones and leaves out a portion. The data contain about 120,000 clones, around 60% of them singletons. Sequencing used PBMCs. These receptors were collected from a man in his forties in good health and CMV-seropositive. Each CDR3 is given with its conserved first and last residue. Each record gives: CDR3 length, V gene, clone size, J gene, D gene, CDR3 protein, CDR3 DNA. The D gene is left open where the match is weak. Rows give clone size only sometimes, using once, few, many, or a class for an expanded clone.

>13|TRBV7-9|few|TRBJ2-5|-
CASSPGFGETQYF
TGTGCCAGCAGCCCGGGTTTTGGTGAGACCCAGTACTTC
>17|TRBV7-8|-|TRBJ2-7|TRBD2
CASSLPAVAGGAYEQYF
TGTGCCAGCAGCTTGCCCGCAGTCGCGGGAGGTGCCTACGAGCAGTACTTC
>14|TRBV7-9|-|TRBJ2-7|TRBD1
CASNNDAGGREQYF
TGTGCCAGCAATAACGATGCAGGGGGCCGCGAGCAGTACTTC
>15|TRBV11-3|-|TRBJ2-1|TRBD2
CASSLAGGGYNEQFF
TGTGCCAGCAGCCTGGCGGGAGGCGGGTACAATGAGCAGTTCTTC
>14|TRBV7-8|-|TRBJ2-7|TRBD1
CASSETGLAYEQYF
TGTGCCAGCAGCGAGACAGGGTTGGCCTACGAGCAGTACTTC
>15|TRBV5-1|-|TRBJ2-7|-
CASSLDQARNYEQYF
TGCGCCAGCAGCTTGGATCAGGCCAGAAACTACGAGCAGTACTTC
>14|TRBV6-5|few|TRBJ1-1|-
CASSPDLLNTEAFF
TGTGCCAGCAGTCCGGACTTACTGAACACTGAAGCTTTCTTT
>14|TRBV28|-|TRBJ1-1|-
CASSPAGGYTEAFF
TGTGCCAGCAGTCCCGCGGGGGGCTACACTGAAGCTTTCTTT
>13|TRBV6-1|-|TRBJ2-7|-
CASTWGHNYEQYF
TGTGCCAGCACCTGGGGACACAACTACGAGCAGTACTTC
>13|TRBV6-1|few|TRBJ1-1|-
CASSERGNTEAFF
TGTGCCAGCAGTGAACGGGGGAACACTGAAGCTTTCTTT
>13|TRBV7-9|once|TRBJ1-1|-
CASSLEPGTEAFF
TGTGCCAGCAGCTTGGAACCGGGCACTGAAGCTTTCTTT
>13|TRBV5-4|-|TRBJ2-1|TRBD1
CASSLHRGNEQFF
TGTGCCAGCAGCTTGCACAGGGGAAATGAGCAGTTCTTC
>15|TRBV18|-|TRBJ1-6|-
CASSDAAPTDSPLHF
TGTGCCAGCTCAGACGCGGCTCCCACGGATTCACCCCTCCACTTT
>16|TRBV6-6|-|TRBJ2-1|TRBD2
CASTWMATSGGHEQFF
TGTGCCAGCACCTGGATGGCGACTAGCGGGGGCCATGAGCAGTTCTTC
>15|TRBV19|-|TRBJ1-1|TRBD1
CASSHPRDRDTEAFF
TGTGCCAGTAGCCATCCCCGGGACAGGGACACTGAAGCTTTCTTT
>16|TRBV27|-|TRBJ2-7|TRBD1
CASSLLGQGVGYEQYF
TGTGCCAGCAGTTTATTGGGACAGGGGGTCGGCTACGAGCAGTACTTC
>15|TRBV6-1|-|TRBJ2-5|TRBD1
CASSVWTGGRETQYF
TGTGCCAGCAGTGTGTGGACAGGGGGTAGGGAGACCCAGTACTTC
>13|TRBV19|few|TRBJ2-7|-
CASSIAALREQYF
TGTGCCAGTAGTATAGCCGCATTGCGCGAGCAGTACTTC
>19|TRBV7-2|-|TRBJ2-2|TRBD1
CASSFPPTPGQGVTGELFF
TGTGCCAGCAGCTTCCCGCCGACTCCGGGACAGGGGGTTACCGGGGAGCTGTTTTTT
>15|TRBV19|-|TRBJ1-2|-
CASSTVDRGNYGYTF
TGTGCCAGTAGTACCGTGGACAGAGGAAACTATGGCTACACCTTC